Given below is one T cell receptor (beta chain) in context. Method: immunoSEQ multiplex PCR; TCRdb's copy keeps in-frame clones and lacks some. The sample holds approximately 200,000 clones, about 87% seen once. The source of the sample is a study of blood T cell repertoires in COVID-19. Turning to the study itself: T cells, B-cell-depleted T cells, or PBMCs supplied cDNA or gDNA.

This CDR3 contains 13 residues. Germline lookup yields CDR1 LNHNV and CDR2 YYDKDF (reference sequence). With 5 bases clipped from V and 10 bases from J, the junction kept 4 bases outside the gene matches. The specimen was peripheral blood. This receptor was taken from a man in his 60s who had recovered from COVID-19. V usage is TRBV15 and J usage is TRBJ1-6; 8 positions match TRBD1. The CDR3 region has the DNA TGTGCCACCAGCGGACAGGGTAGCTCACCCCTCCACTTT. Its translation is CATSGQGSSPLHF.